Below, one TCR beta chain is given with its context. Its specificity is not known. The Oncomine TCR Beta short-read assay sequenced DNA from cultured CD4+ T cells. Genomic DNA was extracted from cultured CD4+ T cells. TCRdb ran MiXCR on the PCR reads and lists one entry per CDR3 protein. The table has roughly 13,000 distinct CDR3 sequences, roughly 60% seen once. The data stem from a study of vaccination and CD4 T cells after COVID-19. Study overall: Six males and four females constituted the convalescent cohort, two of whom were Hispanic.

Germline V gives CDR1 MDHEN, CDR2 SYDVKM. CDR3 length: 14 amino acids. Germline trimming cut 6 bases from V and 2 bases from J; bases unmatched to any gene: 5. Treatment defined: roughly 10-day PBMC culture with coronavirus spike peptide pools or control peptides (ViraFEST assay). Antigen-specific T cells were expanded with peptide pools by ViraFEST, and TCRs were then sequenced. Findings and limits, study-wide: From a median of roughly 21 to 40, SARS-CoV-2-reactive clonotypes increased, though not significantly.

This clonotype originated in a human donor who had recovered from COVID-19. The sequencing sample was made of CD4+ T cells from blood, cultured in vitro. The V and J genes are TRBV28 and TRBJ2-3, with 7 bases lining up with TRBD1. In DNA form, the CDR3 reads TGTGCCAGCAGGGTCCAGGGGGTCACAGATACGCAGTATTTT. It codes for CASRVQGVTDTQYF. Complete variable domain (other parts from reference TRBV28 and TRBJ2-3): DVKVTQSSRYLVKRTGEKVFLECVQDMDHENMFWYRQDPGLGLRLIYFSYDVKMKEKGDIPEGYSVSREKKERFSLILESASTNQTSMYLCASRVQGVTDTQYFGPGTRLTVL.